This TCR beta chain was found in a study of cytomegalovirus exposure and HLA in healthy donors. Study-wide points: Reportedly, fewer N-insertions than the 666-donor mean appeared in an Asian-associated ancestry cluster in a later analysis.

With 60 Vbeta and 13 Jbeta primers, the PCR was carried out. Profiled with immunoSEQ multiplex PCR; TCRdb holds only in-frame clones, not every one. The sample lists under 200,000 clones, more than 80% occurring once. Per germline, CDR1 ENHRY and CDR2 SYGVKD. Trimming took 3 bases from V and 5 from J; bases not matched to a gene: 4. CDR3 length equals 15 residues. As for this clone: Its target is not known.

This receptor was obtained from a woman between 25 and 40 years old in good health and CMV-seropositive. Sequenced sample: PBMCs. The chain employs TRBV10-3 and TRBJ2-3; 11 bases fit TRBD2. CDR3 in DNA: TGTGCCATCAGTGAATTACTAGCGGGGGTAGATACGCAGTATTTT. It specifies CAISELLAGVDTQYF.